This entry describes one T cell receptor beta chain. Its antigen is undetermined. V was pared by 4 bases and J by 4 bases, with 7 bases of the junction left unmatched. CDR1 and CDR2 (germline): SGHDT, YYEEEE. The CDR3 has 16 residues. Sequenced by immunoSEQ multiplex PCR; TCRdb stores in-frame clones only, minus some. The table records fewer than 30,000 clones, roughly 70% of them present only once. The sample is drawn from a study of OX40 agonist ivuxolimab in advanced cancers. Study-wide context: Patients receiving dose escalation had hepatocellular carcinoma, melanoma, renal cell or head and neck cancer. The group had a mean age of about 65 years, ranged from 23 to 79, and was 82.7% male. The study's findings and limits: Also present in some nonresponders was a low level of normalized T-cell clonal expansion. It was not determined which antigens were specifically recognized by the peripheral T cells that had undergone clonal expansion.

Sequencing used CD4+ or CD8+ T cells sorted from blood, obtained in a trial of the OX40 agonist ivuxolimab. This TCR was recovered from an adult with an advanced solid tumor such as melanoma, head and neck, liver or kidney cancer. The chain recombines TRBV5-6 with TRBJ2-7, with TRBD2 matching over 14 bases. Written as DNA, the CDR3 is TGTGCCAGCAGCCCTGGACTAGCGGGGGGACTTTACGAGCAGTACTTC. The encoded protein is CASSPGLAGGLYEQYF.